This entry is about one T cell receptor beta chain. Antigen unknown. The sample comes from a study of cytomegalovirus exposure and HLA in healthy donors. The PCR contained 60 Vbeta and 13 Jbeta primers. Profiled with immunoSEQ multiplex PCR; TCRdb holds only in-frame clones, not every one. The table includes over 120,000 clones, roughly 79% detected once. Germline V gene data show CDR1 as SGHNT and CDR2 as YENEEA. V shed 5 bases, J shed 3 bases, and the junction held 9 bases outside the gene matches. The CDR3 runs to 16 residues. Findings of the study overall: Researchers reported in a later analysis that common viral pathogens appeared linked to several top clusters. The study flagged about 150 TCR beta chains as cytomegalovirus-associated. The later analysis indicated that the majority of CMV-associated TCR beta chains appeared HLA-restricted.

Sequenced input: PBMCs. This receptor was obtained from a man aged 30 to 39 in good health and CMV-seropositive. The chain joins TRBV11-3 to TRBJ2-2; 7 bases agree with TRBD1. CDR3: CASSPGTVQDTGELFF. The CDR3 DNA sequence: TGTGCCAGCAGCCCAGGGACAGTCCAGGACACCGGGGAGCTGTTTTTT.